This TCR beta chain was obtained from a study of cytomegalovirus exposure and HLA in healthy donors. Notes on the study in general: Most TCR sequences proved rare, with some public TCRs found in many donors. In a later analysis, donors in an Asian-associated ancestry cluster reportedly had fewer N-insertions in productive TCRs than the cohort mean.

V was clipped by 4 bases and J by 8 bases; unmatched bases: 8. Germline V gives CDR1 SQVTM, CDR2 ANQGSEA. The CDR3 is made up of 13 amino acids. A note on this clone: The antigen is not known.

The study ran its PCR with 60 Vbeta and 13 Jbeta primers. TCRdb keeps only in-frame clones here, not all; method: immunoSEQ multiplex PCR. The sample has around 100,000 clones, 82% seen once. J is TRBJ1-2 and V is TRBV29-1; TRBD1 matches 9 bases. The specimen was PBMCs. This clonotype originated in a man younger than 40 in good health and CMV-seropositive. In DNA form, the CDR3 reads TGCAGCGTTGGTTCACAGGGGGCGGGCGGCTACACCTTC. Translated, it gives CSVGSQGAGGYTF.